The 12 T cell receptor beta chains below were found in one sample sequenced in a study of patients and donors after allogeneic stem cell transplantation. TCRdb processed the RT-PCR reads anew with MiXCR; each CDR3 protein has one entry. The sample lists roughly 880,000 distinct CDR3 sequences, more than 15% occurring once. Sequencing used blood, either unsorted or a sorted T cell fraction (not recorded which). All receptors come from a human donor who was either an allogeneic HSCT recipient or a stem cell or donor lymphocyte infusion donor (not recorded which). It is not recorded whose cells these are; they may come from a transplant donor.

This clonotype was observed a handful of times. This chain links TRBV7-8 with TRBJ2-3; TRBD2 agrees at 14 bases. Germline values: CDR1 SGHVS, CDR2 FQNEAQ. The CDR3 is 16 amino acids. Trimming cost V 4 bases and J 4 bases; bases outside gene matches: 4. This chain's CDR3 is CASSSWTSGGSDTQYF. CDR3 nucleotides: TGTGCCAGCAGCTCCTGGACTAGCGGGGGGTCAGATACGCAGTATTTT.

This chain uses TRBV19 with TRBJ2-1; maybe TRBD1 (5 bases). This CDR3 has 14 residues. V dropped 1 base and J dropped 6 bases, with 10 bases sitting between them. Germline V gene lookup returns CDR1 LNHDA and CDR2 SQIVND (reference sequence). CDR3 DNA sequence: TGTGCCAGTAGTATAGGGGGCAGCGTCAATGAGCAGTTCTTC. Translated, it gives CASSIGGSVNEQFF.

The chain recombines TRBV9 with TRBJ1-5; the D gene is possibly TRBD1 (5 bases). The CDR3 extends over 15 amino acids. Per germline, CDR1 SGDLS and CDR2 YYNGEE. The germline V and J ends were trimmed by 0 bases and 2 bases, with 9 bases remaining between them. DNA of the CDR3: TGTGCCAGCAGCGTAGGGATAGGGGGCAATCAGCCCCAGCATTTT. Translating it yields CASSVGIGGNQPQHF. The full variable domain, with the rest looked up from reference TRBV9 and TRBJ1-5, is DSGVTQTPKHLITATGQRVTLRCSPRSGDLSVYWYQQSLDQGLQFLIQYYNGEERAKGNILERFSAQQFPDLHSELNLSSLELGDSALYFCASSVGIGGNQPQHFGDGTRLSIL.

This rearrangement joins TRBV6-6 to TRBJ2-7; 8 positions match TRBD1. The CDR3 loop spans 13 amino acids. The trim removed 8 bases at V and 3 bases at J, leaving 6 bases unmatched. Germline V lookup: CDR1 MNHNY, CDR2 SVGAGI (reference sequence). CDR3 sequence: CASGVRGHYEQYF. As DNA, the CDR3 is TGTGCCAGCGGGGTCAGGGGGCACTACGAGCAGTACTTC.

J is TRBJ2-1 and V is TRBV24-1, with 14 bases matching TRBD2. The CDR3 is 16 amino acids. CDR1 is KGHDR and CDR2 is SFDVKD in the germline V gene. J lost 12 bases, V lost 3 bases, and 9 bases had no gene match. CDR3 sequence: CATSDMTSGGASAQFF. CDR3 nucleotides: TGTGCCACCAGTGATATGACTAGCGGGGGGGCATCGGCGCAGTTCTTC.

This sequence joins TRBV20-1 and TRBJ2-1; TRBD2 agrees at 7 bases. The germline CDR1 and CDR2 sequences are DFQATT and SNEGSKA (reference sequence). The CDR3 has 15 amino acids. The ends lost 4 bases at V and 0 bases at J; junction bases unmatched: 6. The CDR3: CSANRPSGSYNEQFF. The CDR3, as DNA: TGCAGTGCTAACCGGCCTAGCGGCTCCTACAATGAGCAGTTCTTC.

The rearrangement joins TRBV6-1 to TRBJ2-1; the D call may be TRBD1 or TRBD2 (5 bases each). Germline CDR1 and CDR2: MNHNS and SASEGT. The CDR3 spans 12 residues. V shed 9 bases and J shed 9 bases, with 15 bases lying between them. The DNA for the CDR3 is TGTGCCAGGGGACCGAGTGATGGTGAGCAGTTCTTC. Residues: CARGPSDGEQFF.

V gene TRBV18 combines with J gene TRBJ1-1; D not certain. Germline-derived CDR1 and CDR2 are KGHSH and LQKENI. The V end lost 3 bases, the J end lost 4 bases, and 6 bases lay between the germline ends. The CDR3 contains 12 residues. The CDR3 DNA follows: TGTGCCAGCTCACCCGACACCACTGAAGCTTTCTTT. Translating gives CASSPDTTEAFF.

The genes are TRBV9 and TRBJ1-2; D ambiguous. The V end lost 0 bases, the J end lost 3 bases, and 12 bases lay between the germline ends. Germline loops: CDR1 SGDLS, CDR2 YYNGEE. The CDR3 is 15 residues long. CDR3 protein: CASSVATAEDYGYTF. The CDR3 nucleotides are TGTGCCAGCAGCGTAGCTACCGCGGAGGACTATGGCTACACCTTC.

The CDR3 region has the DNA TGCAGCGTTGAAGGGGTGTTAGAAGCTTTCTTT. It codes for CSVEGVLEAFF. This sequence joins TRBV29-1 and TRBJ1-1; D unresolved. Germline CDR1 SQVTM, CDR2 ANQGSEA. V was trimmed by 1 base and J by 8 bases, leaving 8 bases between them. The CDR3 covers 11 residues.

CDR3 DNA: TGTGCCAGCAGCCAGGGACGGCATGGGGCCCAGTACTTC. It translates to CASSQGRHGAQYF. The V and J genes are TRBV7-7 and TRBJ2-5, with D possibly called TRBD1 or TRBD2 (5 bases each). The CDR3 sequence is 13 residues long. Trimming removed 5 bases from V and 9 bases from J, with 16 bases in between. Germline lookup yields CDR1 SSHAT and CDR2 FNYEAQ (reference sequence).

This chain uses TRBV6-2 or TRBV6-3 with TRBJ1-2, with D perhaps TRBD1 (6 bases). Trimming took 5 bases from V and 3 from J, leaving 19 bases between them. Germline CDR1 is MNHEY and CDR2 is SVGEGT. The CDR3 loop spans 16 amino acids. The CDR3 region has the DNA TGTGCCAGCAGTGTCACCGGGACACCTCTTGACTATGGCTACACCTTC. This translates into CASSVTGTPLDYGYTF.